One sample yielded the 26 T cell receptor beta chains listed below, sequenced in a study of T cells in Graves' hyperthyroidism and ophthalmopathy. The source material, RNA transcripts, was used to amplify TCR beta CDR3 regions. First-round RT-PCR of the TCR CDR3 relied on the HTBI primer set. TCRdb used MiXCR to reprocess the multiplex PCR reads, holding one entry per CDR3 protein. Of fewer than 900,000 distinct CDR3 sequences listed, around 20% are singletons. Sequenced input: blood. The receptors originated from a woman between 50 and 59 years old with Graves' hyperthyroidism that later progressed to Graves' ophthalmopathy.

This clonotype was seen at least ten times. The CDR3 region has the DNA TGTGCCAGCAGCCCGGGGCCGATCACTGAAGCTTTCTTT. Amino acids: CASSPGPITEAFF. The chain carries TRBV7-3 and TRBJ1-1; a weak D match, TRBD1 (5 bases). The CDR3 length is 13 residues. V shed 5 bases and J shed 4 bases, with 11 bases lying between them. The germline V gene has CDR1 SGHTA and CDR2 FQGTGA.

This clonotype showed up many times. This chain connects TRBV7-6 to TRBJ2-7; 12 bases fit TRBD1. From germline, CDR1 is SGHVS and CDR2 FNYEAQ. This CDR3 is 12 amino acids long. The junction had 5 bases not matched to a gene; V was cut back by 8 bases and J by 9 bases. CDR3 in amino acids: CASSGTGGVQYF. For the CDR3, the DNA is TGTGCCAGCTCTGGGACAGGGGGCGTGCAGTACTTC.

This clonotype was seen ten or more times. The V call is TRBV12-3 or TRBV12-4, the J call TRBJ1-2; no clear D. V shed 1 base and J shed 8 bases, with 14 bases lying between them. This CDR3 is 14 amino acids long. This CDR3 reads CASSLGVGGVGYTF. Here the CDR3 DNA reads TGTGCCAGCAGTTTAGGGGTAGGTGGAGTCGGCTACACCTTC.

The chain is built from TRBV19 and TRBJ2-7, with a possible D match to TRBD1 (5 bases). Looked up from germline, CDR1 is LNHDA and CDR2 is SQIVND (reference sequence). The CDR3 contains 14 residues. Between the trimmed V and J ends, which lost 7 bases and 6 bases, there was a span of 19 bases. The CDR3 nucleotides are TGTGCCAGTAAAGGGGCGGTGGACGTAGGCGAGCAGTACTTC. It yields the protein CASKGAVDVGEQYF.

CDR3 nucleotide sequence: TGTGCCATCAGTGTCAATACCCTAGCGGGGGGTCCCTACAATGAGCAGTTCTTC. This gives the protein CAISVNTLAGGPYNEQFF. The genes are TRBV10-3 and TRBJ2-1; TRBD2 matches at 11 bases. The length of the CDR3 is 18 residues. Germline assignment: CDR1 ENHRY and CDR2 SYGVKD. Germline trimming cut 4 bases from V and 2 bases from J; bases unmatched to any gene: 10.

This sequence joins TRBV6-1 and TRBJ2-5, with TRBD1 identical over 8 bases. Looked up from germline, CDR1 is MNHNS and CDR2 is SASEGT. This CDR3 contains 16 residues. The junction had 13 bases not matched to a gene; V was cut back by 6 bases and J by 4 bases. In DNA form, the CDR3 reads TGTGCCAGCAGCAGACTCGACAGGGGATTTGGAGAGACCCAGTACTTC. Encoded protein: CASSRLDRGFGETQYF.

This clonotype was picked up many times. The V and J genes are TRBV20-1 and TRBJ2-2; D not certain. The CDR3 has 11 residues. Trimming removed 6 bases from V and 3 bases from J, with 5 bases in between. Germline V gene sequence: CDR1 DFQATT, CDR2 SNEGSKA (reference sequence). CDR3 sequence: CSAIYTGELFF. CDR3 coding DNA: TGCAGTGCAATTTACACCGGGGAGCTGTTTTTT.

The rearrangement joins TRBV7-3 to TRBJ2-1, with D possibly being TRBD2 (7 bases). This CDR3 is 16 amino acids long. V was cut by 4 bases and J by 1 base, with 14 bases left in between. Germline V gene lookup returns CDR1 SGHTA and CDR2 FQGTGA. The CDR3 nucleotides are TGTGCCAGCAGCTCAACGGGGGGCAAGTCCTACAATGAGCAGTTCTTC. Its translation is CASSSTGGKSYNEQFF.

In this sample, this clonotype turned up many times. The chain has TRBV2 and TRBJ2-5; a possible D gene is TRBD1 (6 bases). CDR1 and CDR2 from the germline V gene are SNHLY and FYNNEI. CDR3 length: 16 amino acids. V gave up 1 base and J gave up 1 base, with 13 bases separating them. The CDR3 spells CASSEEVQGTQETQYF. CDR3 DNA: TGTGCCAGCAGTGAAGAGGTACAGGGAACCCAAGAGACCCAGTACTTC.

This clonotype was detected many times. One end of the junction does not line up with germline, which may come from a read error. The chain carries TRBV2 and TRBJ2-5; D is uncertain. This CDR3 spans 10 amino acids. CDR1 and CDR2 from the germline V gene are SNHLY and FYNNEI. The CDR3 region has the DNA TGTGCCAGCCGTGAAGAGACCCAGTACTTC. As protein: CASREETQYF.

This clonotype appeared a few times. V gene TRBV3-1 combines with J gene TRBJ1-6; 8 nucleotides line up with TRBD1. The V gene's germline CDR1 is LGHDT and CDR2 YNNKEL (reference sequence). The ends lost 4 bases at V and 7 bases at J; junction bases unmatched: 6. The length of the CDR3 is 15 residues. The CDR3 sequence is CASSRGDRRNSPLHF. CDR3 DNA sequence: TGTGCCAGCAGCCGGGGGGACAGGCGGAATTCACCCCTCCACTTT.

V and J are TRBV9 and TRBJ1-2, with no clear D. Germline V gene sequence: CDR1 SGDLS, CDR2 YYNGEE. V shed 0 bases and J shed 6 bases, with 9 bases lying between them. The CDR3 runs to 13 residues. This chain's CDR3 is CASSVVWTHGYTF. The CDR3 DNA is TGTGCCAGCAGCGTAGTATGGACGCATGGCTACACCTTC.

The chain couples TRBV4-1 to TRBJ1-1, with unresolved D. V gave up 0 bases and J gave up 2 bases, with 10 bases separating them. Germline values: CDR1 MGHRA, CDR2 YSYEKL. CDR3 length equals 15 residues. CDR3 region: CASSQDWRTNTEAFF. The CDR3 nucleotides read TGCGCCAGCAGCCAAGATTGGCGCACAAACACTGAAGCTTTCTTT.

This clonotype has a count of ten or more. The rearrangement links TRBV7-9 to TRBJ1-1; 7 nucleotides match TRBD1. Germline V gives CDR1 SEHNR, CDR2 FQNEAQ (reference sequence). After removal of 5 bases from V and 4 bases from J, the junction contained 10 bases not matched to a gene. The CDR3 extends over 15 amino acids. The CDR3 DNA is TGTGCCAGCAGCCGGCGGGCAGGGGGGGGCACTGAAGCTTTCTTT. This gives the protein CASSRRAGGGTEAFF.

J is TRBJ2-1 and V is TRBV3-1; 8 bases agree with TRBD2. This CDR3 has 16 amino acids. CDR1 is LGHDT and CDR2 is YNNKEL in the germline V gene (reference sequence). J lost 8 bases, V lost 4 bases, and 13 bases had no gene match. DNA for the CDR3: TGTGCCAGCAGCCCTTTCCTAGCGGGTTCGCCCCATGAGCAGTTCTTC. Translating it yields CASSPFLAGSPHEQFF.

This clonotype has a count of ten or more. The rearrangement links TRBV6-1 to TRBJ2-1, with TRBD2 identical over 7 bases. V dropped 6 bases and J dropped 2; count of bases not matched to a gene: 10. CDR3 length: 16 amino acids. Germline V gene data show CDR1 as MNHNS and CDR2 as SASEGT. The CDR3 here is CASRVGRGYTYNEQFF. Written as DNA, the CDR3 is TGTGCCAGCAGGGTCGGGCGGGGGTACACCTACAATGAGCAGTTCTTC.

This chain links TRBV9 with TRBJ1-4; D is unresolved. Trimming cost V 1 base and J 4 bases, with 8 bases left between them. Per the germline V gene, CDR1 is SGDLS and CDR2 is YYNGEE. The CDR3 extends over 14 amino acids. CDR3 residues: CASSVSPSNEKLFF. CDR3 bases: TGTGCCAGCAGCGTAAGCCCTAGTAATGAAAAACTGTTTTTT.

This clonotype was seen many times. This chain connects TRBV12-3 or TRBV12-4 to TRBJ2-2; D unclear. CDR3 length equals 11 residues. V was clipped by 8 bases and J by 6 bases, with 7 bases between them. In DNA form, the CDR3 reads TGTGCCAGCTCTCAACCCGGGGAGCTGTTTTTT. This translates into CASSQPGELFF.

This clonotype has just a few counts. This chain connects TRBV7-9 to TRBJ2-7; TRBD2 is a possible D gene (6 bases). The V and J ends lost 5 bases and 6 bases respectively, with 17 bases between them. The V gene's germline CDR1 is SEHNR and CDR2 FQNEAQ (reference sequence). There are 14 residues in the CDR3. CDR3: CASSPLSGVSEQYF. The CDR3 DNA follows: TGTGCCAGCAGCCCACTCTCGGGGGTCTCCGAGCAGTACTTC.

CDR3 protein: CASSSRPYADEKLFF. The CDR3 region has the DNA TGTGCCAGCAGCAGCCGACCCTACGCCGACGAAAAACTGTTTTTT. The genes are TRBV5-4 and TRBJ1-4; D uncertain. The CDR3 sequence is 15 residues long. Germline lookup yields CDR1 SGHNT and CDR2 YYREEE (reference sequence). The V end lost 4 bases, the J end lost 8 bases, and 18 bases lay between the germline ends.

This clonotype was counted many times. This chain connects TRBV7-8 to TRBJ2-5, with a possible D match to TRBD1 (6 bases). V lost 1 base and J 7 bases, leaving 10 bases between the germline ends. Germline CDR1 SGHVS, CDR2 FQNEAQ. The CDR3 is 13 amino acids. CDR3 bases: TGTGCCAGCAGCTTAGGGGGGCCAGTGACCCAGTACTTC. Translating gives CASSLGGPVTQYF.

This clonotype has at least ten counts. V gene TRBV9 combines with J gene TRBJ1-6; the D is unclear. The germline CDR1 and CDR2 sequences are SGDLS and YYNGEE. This CDR3 has 17 amino acids. The V end lost 4 bases, the J end lost 8 bases, and 22 bases lay between the germline ends. In DNA, the CDR3 is TGTGCCAGCAGCTCCCAACCCAGTTACTTTCGGGATTCACCCCTCCACTTT. It is translated as CASSSQPSYFRDSPLHF. Full variable domain (remainder filled in from reference TRBV9 and TRBJ1-6): DSGVTQTPKHLITATGQRVTLRCSPRSGDLSVYWYQQSLDQGLQFLIQYYNGEERAKGNILERFSAQQFPDLHSELNLSSLELGDSALYFCASSSQPSYFRDSPLHFGNGTRLTVT.

This clonotype was recorded at least ten times. The chain combines TRBV7-9 with TRBJ1-5; D is perhaps TRBD1 (5 bases). Between the trimmed V and J ends, which lost 1 base and 5 bases, there was a span of 9 bases. The germline V gene has CDR1 SEHNR and CDR2 FQNEAQ (reference sequence). The length of the CDR3 is 14 residues. The CDR3 nucleotides are TGTGCCAGCAGCTTAGTCCCGGGGGATCAGCCCCAGCATTTT. Amino acids: CASSLVPGDQPQHF.

The CDR3 bases are TGTGCCAGCTCACCTGAGGGGCCAACGGAGGGATATGGCTACACCTTC. It translates to CASSPEGPTEGYGYTF. The gene calls are TRBV10-3 and TRBJ1-2; D might be TRBD1 (5 bases). The germline V gene has CDR1 ENHRY and CDR2 SYGVKD. The ends were cut back, 10 bases at V and 5 bases at J, with 26 bases in the middle. CDR3 length: 16 residues.

The V gene is TRBV7-9, the J gene TRBJ2-1; TRBD1 or TRBD2 may be the D gene (6 bases each). In germline, CDR1 is SEHNR, CDR2 FQNEAQ (reference sequence). The V end was cut by 1 base, the J end by 6 bases, with 19 bases between. This CDR3 has 17 amino acids. CDR3 residues: CASSLEGGHPRANEQFF. DNA of the CDR3: TGTGCCAGCAGCTTAGAGGGGGGACATCCAAGGGCCAATGAGCAGTTCTTC.

This clonotype was detected many times. The chain employs TRBV2 and TRBJ2-3; D not certain. The V gene's germline CDR1 is SNHLY and CDR2 FYNNEI. V shed 5 bases and J shed 0 bases, with 15 bases lying between them. CDR3 length equals 16 residues. Written as DNA, the CDR3 is TGTGCCAGCAGTCTTACACCGGCCTCTAGCACAGATACGCAGTATTTT. Translated, it gives CASSLTPASSTDTQYF.